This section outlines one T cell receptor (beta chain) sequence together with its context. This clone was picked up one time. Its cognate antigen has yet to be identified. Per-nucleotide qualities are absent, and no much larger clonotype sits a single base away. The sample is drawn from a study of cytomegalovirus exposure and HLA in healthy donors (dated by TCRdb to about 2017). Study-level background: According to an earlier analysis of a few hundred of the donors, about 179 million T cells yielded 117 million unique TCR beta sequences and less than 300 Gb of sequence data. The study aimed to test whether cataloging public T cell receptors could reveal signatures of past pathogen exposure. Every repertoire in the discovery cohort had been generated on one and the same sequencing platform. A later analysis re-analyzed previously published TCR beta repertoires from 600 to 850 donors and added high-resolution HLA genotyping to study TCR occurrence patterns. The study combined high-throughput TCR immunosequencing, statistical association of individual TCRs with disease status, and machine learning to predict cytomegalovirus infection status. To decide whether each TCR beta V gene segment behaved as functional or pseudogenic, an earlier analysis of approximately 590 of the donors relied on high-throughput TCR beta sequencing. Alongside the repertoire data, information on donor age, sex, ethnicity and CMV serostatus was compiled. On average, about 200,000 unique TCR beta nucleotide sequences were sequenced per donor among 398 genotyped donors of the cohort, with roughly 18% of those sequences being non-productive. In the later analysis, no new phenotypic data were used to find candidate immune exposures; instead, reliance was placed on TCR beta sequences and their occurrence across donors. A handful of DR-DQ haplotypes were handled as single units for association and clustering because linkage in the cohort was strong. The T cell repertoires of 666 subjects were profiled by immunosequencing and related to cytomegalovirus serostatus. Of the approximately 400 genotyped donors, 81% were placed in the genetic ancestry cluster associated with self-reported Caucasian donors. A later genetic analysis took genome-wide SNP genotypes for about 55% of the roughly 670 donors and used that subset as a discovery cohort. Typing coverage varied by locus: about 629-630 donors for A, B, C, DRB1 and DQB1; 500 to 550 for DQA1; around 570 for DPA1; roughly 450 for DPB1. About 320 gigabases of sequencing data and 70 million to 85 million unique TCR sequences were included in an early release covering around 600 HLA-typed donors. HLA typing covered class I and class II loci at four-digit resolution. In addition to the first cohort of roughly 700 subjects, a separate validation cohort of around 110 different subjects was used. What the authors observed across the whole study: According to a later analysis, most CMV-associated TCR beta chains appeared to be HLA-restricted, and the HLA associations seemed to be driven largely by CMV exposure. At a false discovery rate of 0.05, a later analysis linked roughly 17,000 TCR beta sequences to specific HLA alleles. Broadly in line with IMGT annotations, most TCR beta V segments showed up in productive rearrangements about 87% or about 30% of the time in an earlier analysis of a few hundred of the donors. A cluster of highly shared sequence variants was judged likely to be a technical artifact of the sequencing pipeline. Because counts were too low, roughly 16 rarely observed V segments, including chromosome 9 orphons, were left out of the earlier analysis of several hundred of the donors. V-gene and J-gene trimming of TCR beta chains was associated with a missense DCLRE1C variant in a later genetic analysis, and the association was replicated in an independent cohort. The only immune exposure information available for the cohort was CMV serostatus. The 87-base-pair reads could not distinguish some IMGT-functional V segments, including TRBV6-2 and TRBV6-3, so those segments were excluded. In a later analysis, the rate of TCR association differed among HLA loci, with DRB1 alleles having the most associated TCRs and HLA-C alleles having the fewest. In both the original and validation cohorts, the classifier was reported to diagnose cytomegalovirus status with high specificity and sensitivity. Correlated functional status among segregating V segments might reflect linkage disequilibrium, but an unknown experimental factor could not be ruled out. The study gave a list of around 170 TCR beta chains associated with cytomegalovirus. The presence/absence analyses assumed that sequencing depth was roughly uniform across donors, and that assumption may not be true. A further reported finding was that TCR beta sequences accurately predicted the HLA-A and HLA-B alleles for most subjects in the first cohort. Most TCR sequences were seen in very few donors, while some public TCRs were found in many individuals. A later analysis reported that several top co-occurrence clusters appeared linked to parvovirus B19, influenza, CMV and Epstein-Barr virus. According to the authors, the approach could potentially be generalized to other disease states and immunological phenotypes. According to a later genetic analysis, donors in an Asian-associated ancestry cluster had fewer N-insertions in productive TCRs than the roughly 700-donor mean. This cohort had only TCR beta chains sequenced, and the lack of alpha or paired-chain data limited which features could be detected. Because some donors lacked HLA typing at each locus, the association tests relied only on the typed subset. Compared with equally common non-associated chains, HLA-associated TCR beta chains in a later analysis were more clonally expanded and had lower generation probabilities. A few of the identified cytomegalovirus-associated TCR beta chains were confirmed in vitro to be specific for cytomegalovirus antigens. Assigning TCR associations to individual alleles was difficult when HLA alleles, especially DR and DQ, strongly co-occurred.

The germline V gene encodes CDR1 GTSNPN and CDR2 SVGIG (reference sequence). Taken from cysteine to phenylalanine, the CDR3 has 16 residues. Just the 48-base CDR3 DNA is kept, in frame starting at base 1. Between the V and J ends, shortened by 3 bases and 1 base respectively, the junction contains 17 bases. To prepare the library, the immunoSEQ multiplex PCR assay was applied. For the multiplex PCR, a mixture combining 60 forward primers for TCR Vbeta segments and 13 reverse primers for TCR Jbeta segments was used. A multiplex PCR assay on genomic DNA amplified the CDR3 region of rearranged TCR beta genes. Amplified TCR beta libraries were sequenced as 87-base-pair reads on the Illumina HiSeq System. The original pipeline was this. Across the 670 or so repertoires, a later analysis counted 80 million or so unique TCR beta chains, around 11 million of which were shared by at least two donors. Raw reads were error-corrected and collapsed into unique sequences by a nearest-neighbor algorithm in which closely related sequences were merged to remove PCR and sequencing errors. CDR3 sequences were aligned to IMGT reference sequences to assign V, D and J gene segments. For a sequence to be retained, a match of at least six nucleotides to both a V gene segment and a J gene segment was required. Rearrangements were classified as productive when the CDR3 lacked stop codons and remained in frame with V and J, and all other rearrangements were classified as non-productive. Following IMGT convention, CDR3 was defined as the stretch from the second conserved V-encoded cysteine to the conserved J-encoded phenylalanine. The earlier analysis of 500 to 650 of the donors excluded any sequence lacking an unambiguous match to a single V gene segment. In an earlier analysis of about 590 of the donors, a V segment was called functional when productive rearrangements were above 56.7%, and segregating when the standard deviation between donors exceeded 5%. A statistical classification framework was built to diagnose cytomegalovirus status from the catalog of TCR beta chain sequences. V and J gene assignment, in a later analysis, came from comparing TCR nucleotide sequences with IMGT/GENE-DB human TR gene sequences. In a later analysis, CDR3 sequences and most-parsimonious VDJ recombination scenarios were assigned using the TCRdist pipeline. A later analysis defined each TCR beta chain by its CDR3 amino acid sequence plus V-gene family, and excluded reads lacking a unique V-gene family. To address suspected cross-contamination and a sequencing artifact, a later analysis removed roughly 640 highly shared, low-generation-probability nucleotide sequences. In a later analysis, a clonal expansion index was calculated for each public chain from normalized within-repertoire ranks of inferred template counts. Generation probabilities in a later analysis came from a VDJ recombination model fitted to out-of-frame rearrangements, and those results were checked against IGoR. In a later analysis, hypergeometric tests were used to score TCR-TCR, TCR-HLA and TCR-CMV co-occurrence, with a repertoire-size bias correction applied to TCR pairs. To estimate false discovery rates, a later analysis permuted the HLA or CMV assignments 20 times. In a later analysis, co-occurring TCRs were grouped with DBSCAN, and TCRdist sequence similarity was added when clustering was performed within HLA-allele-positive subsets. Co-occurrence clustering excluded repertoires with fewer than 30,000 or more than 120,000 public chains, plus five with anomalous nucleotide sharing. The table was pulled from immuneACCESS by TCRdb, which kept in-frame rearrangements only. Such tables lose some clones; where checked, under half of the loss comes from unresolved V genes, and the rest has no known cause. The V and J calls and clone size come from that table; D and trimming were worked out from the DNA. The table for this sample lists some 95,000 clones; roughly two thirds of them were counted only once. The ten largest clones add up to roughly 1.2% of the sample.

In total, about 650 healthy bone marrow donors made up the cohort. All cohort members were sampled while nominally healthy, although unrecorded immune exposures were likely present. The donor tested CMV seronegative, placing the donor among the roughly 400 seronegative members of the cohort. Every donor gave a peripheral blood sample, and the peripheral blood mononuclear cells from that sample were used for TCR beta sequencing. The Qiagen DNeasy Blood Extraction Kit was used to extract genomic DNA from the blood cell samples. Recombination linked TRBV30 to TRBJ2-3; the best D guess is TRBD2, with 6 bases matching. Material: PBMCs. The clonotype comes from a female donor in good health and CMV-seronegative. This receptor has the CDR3 CAWSKEGGTGTDTQYF. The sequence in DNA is TGTGCCTGGAGCAAAGAGGGCGGGACTGGCACAGATACGCAGTATTTT.